The source of this TCR beta chain is a study of graft-versus-host responses after intestinal transplantation. The overall study: Multivisceral, liver-intestinal, or isolated intestinal transplants were received by the recipients.

Overall study results and limits: The recipient marrow held GvH clones, and some of them showed up first in ileum or blood.

The germline V gene encodes CDR1 SGHVS and CDR2 FQNEAQ. The CDR3 runs 16 residues. V was pared by 5 bases and J by 5 bases, with 14 bases of the junction left unmatched. For this clone: Its matching antigen is unknown.

Data came from immunoSEQ multiplex PCR; TCRdb stores just in-frame clones and leaves some out. The sample includes about 96,000 clones, roughly 90% of them seen just once. The chain is built from TRBV7-8 and TRBJ2-5; the match to TRBD1 covers 7 bases. The TCR comes from a human donor who received an intestinal transplant. The specimen was unstimulated CD4+ T cells sorted from spleen or lymph node cells, collected before intestinal transplant. The CDR3 DNA sequence: TGTGCCAGCAGCGTTGTCAACAGGGGTACGGGCGAGACCCAGTACTTC. It codes for CASSVVNRGTGETQYF.